A single sample is the source of the 23 T cell receptor beta chains below, sequenced in a study of T cells in Graves' hyperthyroidism and ophthalmopathy. Amplification targeted TCR beta CDR3 regions from RNA transcripts. HTBI primers were employed in a first-round RT-PCR of the TCR CDR3. TCRdb passed the multiplex PCR reads through MiXCR, listing each CDR3 protein once. The sample records around 570,000 distinct CDR3 sequences, roughly 21% being singletons. Sequencing was carried out using blood. All receptors come from a middle-aged man with Graves' ophthalmopathy.

In its sample, this clonotype was seen many times. The gene calls are TRBV2 and TRBJ2-4; D remains unclear. The CDR3 runs 14 residues. Germline V gene data show CDR1 as SNHLY and CDR2 as FYNNEI. V lost 6 bases and J 0 bases, leaving 9 bases between the germline ends. CDR3 residues: CASSDVRAKNIQYF. As DNA, the CDR3 is TGTGCCAGCAGCGACGTCCGAGCCAAAAACATTCAGTACTTC.

At least ten counts were recorded for this clonotype. The gene calls are TRBV28 and TRBJ2-5, with 7 bases that match TRBD1. CDR1 MDHEN and CDR2 SYDVKM come from the germline V gene. Trimming took 6 bases from V and 0 from J; bases not matched to a gene: 10. The CDR3 sequence is 16 residues long. DNA of the CDR3: TGTGCCAGCAGCGACGAGAGGGGGCGGTACCAAGAGACCCAGTACTTC. This codes for CASSDERGRYQETQYF.

The chain joins TRBV5-8 to TRBJ2-3; TRBD2 aligns across 9 bases. With V trimmed by 0 bases and J by 7 bases, 3 bases remained unmatched. The CDR3 is made up of 14 amino acids. Germline V gives CDR1 SGHTS, CDR2 YDEGEE. The CDR3 here is CASSLESGGNTQYF. CDR3 DNA: TGTGCCAGCAGCTTGGAGAGCGGGGGGAATACGCAGTATTTT.

On this clonotype: This sequence may be a read error, since a much larger clone differs from it by one base. This chain uses TRBV12-3 or TRBV12-4 with TRBJ2-3; 14 bases match TRBD2. The V segment lost 3 bases and the J segment 2 bases; nucleotides outside the gene matches: 4. This CDR3 spans 17 amino acids. The CDR3 DNA sequence: TGTGCCAGCAGTTTCGGGACTAGCGGGGGAACCACAGATACGCAGTATTTT. It yields the protein CASSFGTSGGTTDTQYF.

This clonotype was found a few times. The chain has TRBV12-3 or TRBV12-4 and TRBJ1-5, with a weak D call TRBD1 (5 bases). This CDR3 is 14 amino acids long. V shed 7 bases and J shed 4 bases, with 14 bases lying between them. The CDR3 DNA sequence: TGTGCCAGCACCACCGGGACGAAGAATCAGCCCCAGCATTTT. It is translated as CASTTGTKNQPQHF.

This clonotype turned up a few times. This chain joins TRBV3-1 and TRBJ1-2; maybe TRBD1 (6 bases). Trimming shortened V by 1 base and J by 7 bases, and 13 bases separated the two germline ends. CDR3 length equals 14 residues. Germline-derived CDR1 and CDR2 are LGHDT and YNNKEL (reference sequence). The CDR3 protein is CASSQGTQGSGYTF. In nucleotides, the CDR3 is TGTGCCAGCAGCCAAGGGACTCAGGGGAGTGGCTACACCTTC.

This clonotype was counted between two and nine times. This chain connects TRBV2 to TRBJ2-1; no reliable D call. The CDR3 totals 14 residues. V was cut by 4 bases and J by 4 bases, with 11 bases left in between. CDR1 is SNHLY and CDR2 is FYNNEI in the germline V gene. The DNA for the CDR3 is TGTGCCAGCAGTGCTAGACCCCGGTACAATGAGCAGTTCTTC. It codes for CASSARPRYNEQFF. The full variable domain, rest sourced from reference TRBV2 and TRBJ2-1, is EPEVTQTPSHQVTQMGQEVILRCVPISNHLYFYWYRQILGQKVEFLVSFYNNEISEKSEIFDDQFSVERPDGSNFTLKIRSTKLEDSAMYFCASSARPRYNEQFFGPGTRLTVL.

In its sample, this clonotype was seen many times. V is TRBV6-1 and J is TRBJ1-1; weak D call: TRBD1 (5 bases). Per germline, CDR1 MNHNS and CDR2 SASEGT. The V end was cut by 5 bases, the J end by 3 bases, with 13 bases between. There are 14 residues in the CDR3. DNA of the CDR3: TGTGCCAGCAGTCATACAGTGGGGGACACTGAAGCTTTCTTT. The encoded protein is CASSHTVGDTEAFF.

This clonotype has a count of ten or more. The gene calls are TRBV5-1 and TRBJ1-1; no reliable D call. The CDR3 sequence is 14 residues long. The germline V and J ends were trimmed by 0 bases and 0 bases, with 6 bases remaining between them. CDR1 and CDR2 (germline): SGHRS, YFSETQ. The CDR3 loop is CASSLDVVNTEAFF. CDR3 nucleotide sequence: TGCGCCAGCAGCTTGGACGTAGTGAACACTGAAGCTTTCTTT.

This chain connects TRBV7-2 to TRBJ1-1; maybe TRBD1 (6 bases). Germline values: CDR1 SGHTA, CDR2 FQGNSA. The CDR3 consists of 14 residues. Trimming shortened V by 5 bases and J by 4 bases, and 14 bases separated the two germline ends. The CDR3 loop reads CASSTGRGSTEAFF. The CDR3 nucleotides are TGTGCCAGCAGCACAGGGAGGGGAAGCACTGAAGCTTTCTTT.

This clonotype was found many times. This rearrangement joins TRBV11-3 to TRBJ2-3, with 9 nucleotides matching TRBD2. With 2 bases clipped from V and 3 bases from J, the junction kept 6 bases outside the gene matches. The CDR3 contains 16 residues. Germline lookup yields CDR1 SGHNT and CDR2 YENEEA. The CDR3 DNA reads TGTGCCAGCAGCTTAAATCTAGCGGGGTTGACAGATACGCAGTATTTT. It yields the protein CASSLNLAGLTDTQYF.

This clonotype has ten or more counts. The rearrangement uses TRBV12-3 or TRBV12-4 and TRBJ2-1, with D possibly matching TRBD2 (5 bases). V gave up 6 bases and J gave up 1 base, with 28 bases separating them. The CDR3 is 20 residues long. DNA of the CDR3: TGTGCCAGCAGAGTTTTAGGCGGGCGCGCGGCACTAAGATCCTACAATGAGCAGTTCTTC. This encodes CASRVLGGRAALRSYNEQFF.

With respect to this clonotype: A read error may be the cause here, since a much bigger clone is one base away. The chain couples TRBV7-2 to TRBJ1-2; D not resolved. The V end lost 4 bases, the J end lost 6 bases, and 18 bases lay between the germline ends. Germline assignment: CDR1 SGHTA and CDR2 FQGNSA. The CDR3 is 15 amino acids. Here the CDR3 reads CASSSSGPPGHGYTF. CDR3 sequence (DNA): TGTGCCAGCAGCTCCTCCGGGCCCCCTGGGCATGGCTACACCTTC.

In this sample, this clonotype turned up many times. The V gene is TRBV13, the J gene TRBJ2-1; TRBD2 agrees at 9 bases. Trimming cost V 0 bases and J 8 bases; bases outside gene matches: 8. Per the germline V gene, CDR1 is PRHDT and CDR2 is FYEKMQ (reference sequence). The CDR3 has 16 amino acids. CDR3 sequence: CASSLGRGGVGDEQFF. CDR3 DNA sequence: TGTGCCAGCAGCTTAGGCCGCGGGGGGGTAGGCGATGAGCAGTTCTTC.

The chain links TRBV10-3 to TRBJ2-3; 9 bases map to TRBD2. Germline CDR1 and CDR2: ENHRY and SYGVKD. After removal of 4 bases from V and 1 base from J, the junction contained 3 bases not matched to a gene. The CDR3 covers 15 residues. CDR3: CAISVSGSGTDTQYF. In DNA form, the CDR3 reads TGTGCCATCAGTGTTAGCGGGAGTGGCACAGATACGCAGTATTTT.

The chain employs TRBV5-1 and TRBJ1-1, with 12 bases fitting TRBD1. The CDR3 is made up of 17 amino acids. Trimming cost V 0 bases and J 0 bases; bases outside gene matches: 3. The germline gives CDR1 SGHRS, CDR2 YFSETQ. In DNA form, the CDR3 reads TGCGCCAGCAGCTTGGTGGGGACAGGGGGCCTGAACACTGAAGCTTTCTTT. Protein: CASSLVGTGGLNTEAFF.

The rearrangement joins TRBV20-1 to TRBJ1-1; no clear D. This CDR3 region has 12 residues. Germline CDR1 is DFQATT and CDR2 is SNEGSKA (reference sequence). The ends were cut back, 0 bases at V and 4 bases at J, with 6 bases in the middle. CDR3 sequence reads: CSARDSRTEAFF. CDR3 DNA sequence: TGCAGTGCTAGAGACAGTCGCACTGAAGCTTTCTTT.

V gene TRBV7-2 combines with J gene TRBJ1-2, with a weak D call TRBD1 (6 bases). The germline V and J ends were trimmed by 5 bases and 5 bases, with 18 bases remaining between them. CDR3 length: 15 amino acids. Germline loops: CDR1 SGHTA, CDR2 FQGNSA. The CDR3 is CASSPWPGGAYGYTF. In nucleotides, the CDR3 is TGTGCCAGCAGCCCTTGGCCCGGGGGCGCTTATGGCTACACCTTC.

This clonotype was picked up a small number of times. This chain joins TRBV5-1 and TRBJ1-1, with 10 bases aligning to TRBD1. V trimming: 7 bases; J trimming: 0 bases; junction bases outside the gene matches: 3. This CDR3 is built from 14 residues. Germline CDR1 reads SGHRS; CDR2 reads YFSETQ. Here the CDR3 reads CASGQGGLNTEAFF. The CDR3, as DNA: TGCGCCAGCGGACAGGGGGGCCTGAACACTGAAGCTTTCTTT.

At least ten counts were recorded for this clonotype. V and J are TRBV5-6 and TRBJ2-3; D may match TRBD1 or TRBD2 (6 bases each). CDR3 length: 16 amino acids. Germline CDR1 SGHDT, CDR2 YYEEEE. Trimming shortened V by 5 bases and J by 0 bases, and 16 bases separated the two germline ends. CDR3 residues: CASSQLRGASTDTQYF. DNA for the CDR3: TGTGCCAGCAGTCAGTTGAGGGGGGCTAGCACAGATACGCAGTATTTT.

This clonotype was seen at least ten times. Here the CDR3 DNA reads TGTGCCAGCACCGGGGCAAACACAGATACGCAGTATTTT. The encoded protein is CASTGANTDTQYF. The chain couples TRBV12-3 or TRBV12-4 to TRBJ2-3; TRBD1 or TRBD2 may be the D gene (5 bases each). V gave up 7 bases and J gave up 2 bases, with 10 bases separating them. The CDR3 covers 13 residues.

A remark on this clonotype: A read error may be the cause here, since a much bigger clone is one base away. The chain couples TRBV5-4 to TRBJ2-7; TRBD2 matches 13 bases. CDR3 length equals 15 residues. V lost 3 bases and J lost 3; bases outside the gene matches: 3. CDR1 SGHNT and CDR2 YYREEE come from the germline V gene (reference sequence). The CDR3 DNA follows: TGTGCCAGCAGCTGGGGGACTAGCGGGGACTACGAGCAGTACTTC. Translation: CASSWGTSGDYEQYF.

This clonotype was observed many times. The chain joins TRBV30 to TRBJ1-2, with 10 nucleotides matching TRBD1. CDR1 is GTSNPN, CDR2 SVGIG, per germline (reference sequence). The V and J ends lost 4 bases and 3 bases, in that order; junction bases with no gene match: 5. This CDR3 region has 14 residues. The CDR3 nucleotides are TGTGCCTGGACGGTGACAGGGGGCTACTATGGCTACACCTTC. Translation: CAWTVTGGYYGYTF.